These T cell receptor beta chains were read from a single sample in a study of blood T cell repertoires in COVID-19. The method was immunoSEQ multiplex PCR; TCRdb's version includes in-frame clones alone and lacks a portion of them. The data contain about 330,000 clones, more than 90% of them singletons. Sequencing was performed on PBMCs or T cells enriched from blood (not recorded which). These receptors were taken from a woman in her thirties who had recovered from COVID-19. CDR3s include the opening cysteine and the closing phenylalanine or tryptophan. D genes are given only for firm matches. Clone size is given for some rows only: seen once, a few or many times, or a class if the clone is expanded.

size	V	J	D	CDR3	DNA
-	TRBV3-1/TRBV3-2	TRBJ2-3	-	CASSQDGARTDTQYF	TGTGCCAGCAGCCAAGATGGGGCCCGCACAGATACGCAGTATTTT
-	TRBV28	TRBJ1-5	-	CASVGQFNQPQHF	TGTGCCAGCGTAGGACAGTTCAATCAGCCCCAGCATTTT
-	TRBV11-3	TRBJ2-7	TRBD1	CASSFGQGASSSSYEQYF	TGTGCCAGCAGCTTCGGTCAGGGGGCTTCTTCAAGCTCCTACGAGCAGTACTTC
once	TRBV10-2	TRBJ1-2	-	CASSVTGPQNYGYTF	TGCGCCAGCAGTGTGACAGGCCCTCAGAACTATGGCTACACCTTC
-	TRBV2	TRBJ2-7	TRBD2	CASSESGGSYEQYF	TGTGCCAGCAGTGAGTCGGGGGGGAGTTACGAGCAGTACTTC
-	TRBV6-2/TRBV6-3	TRBJ2-5	-	CASSALGTQYF	TGTGCCAGCAGTGCACTAGGGACCCAGTACTTC
-	TRBV19	TRBJ2-7	-	CASIEGQSHEQYF	TGTGCCAGTATCGAGGGCCAGAGCCACGAGCAGTACTTC
-	TRBV2	TRBJ2-5	-	CASSVAETQYF	TGTGCCAGCAGTGTTGCGGAGACCCAGTACTTC
-	TRBV4-1	TRBJ2-1	-	CASSQVNNNEQFF	TGCGCCAGCAGCCAAGTGAACAACAATGAGCAGTTCTTC
-	TRBV6-2/TRBV6-3	TRBJ1-5	-	CASSLTGISNQPQHF	TGTGCCAGCAGCCTAACAGGGATTAGCAATCAGCCCCAGCATTTT
-	TRBV4-3	TRBJ1-3	-	CASSQGHSSGNTIYF	TGCGCCAGCAGCCAGGGACATAGCTCTGGAAACACCATATATTTT
-	TRBV12-3/TRBV12-4	TRBJ1-1	-	CASGATENTEAFF	TGTGCCAGCGGGGCCACCGAGAACACTGAAGCTTTCTTT
-	TRBV6-1	TRBJ1-2	-	CASSEGEKSGYTF	TGTGCCAGCAGTGAAGGAGAGAAATCTGGCTACACCTTC
-	TRBV19	TRBJ1-3	TRBD1	CASSMTGQGHSGNTIYF	TGTGCCAGTAGTATGACGGGACAGGGGCACTCTGGAAACACCATATATTTT
-	TRBV24-1	TRBJ2-7	TRBD2	CATSDLGCGGTRGEQYF	TGTGCCACCAGTGATCTGGGGTGTGGTGGGACTAGAGGCGAGCAGTACTTC
-	TRBV19	TRBJ2-7	TRBD1	CATQGARGQGAYEQYF	TGTGCCACCCAGGGGGCTCGGGGACAGGGGGCCTACGAGCAGTACTTC
-	TRBV7-9	TRBJ2-7	TRBD1	CASSLSRSSGGSYEQYF	TGTGCCAGCAGCTTAAGTCGGAGTTCAGGGGGCTCCTACGAGCAGTACTTC
-	TRBV28	TRBJ1-2	TRBD1	CAAIGRDRETRGYGYTF	TGTGCCGCCATAGGCCGGGACAGGGAAACTCGAGGGTATGGCTACACCTTC